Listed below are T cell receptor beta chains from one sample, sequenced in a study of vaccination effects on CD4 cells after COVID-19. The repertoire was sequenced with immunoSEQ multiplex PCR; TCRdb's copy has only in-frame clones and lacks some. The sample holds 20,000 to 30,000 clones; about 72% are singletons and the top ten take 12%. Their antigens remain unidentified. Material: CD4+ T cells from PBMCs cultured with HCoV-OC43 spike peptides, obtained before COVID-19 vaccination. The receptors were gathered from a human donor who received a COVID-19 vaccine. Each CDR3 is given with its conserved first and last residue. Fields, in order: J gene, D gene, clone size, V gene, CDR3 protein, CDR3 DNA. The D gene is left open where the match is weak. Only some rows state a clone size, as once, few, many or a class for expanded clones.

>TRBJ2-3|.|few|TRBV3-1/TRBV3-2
CASSQSGDFTDTQYF
TGTGCCAGCAGCCAGTCTGGGGACTTCACAGATACGCAGTATTTT
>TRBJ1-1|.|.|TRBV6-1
CASSDESRQKAFF
TGTGCCAGCAGTGATGAATCTAGGCAGAAGGCTTTCTTT
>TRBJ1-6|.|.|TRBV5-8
CASSLPGRVSPLHF
TGTGCCAGCAGCCTCCCCGGCAGGGTTTCACCCCTCCACTTT
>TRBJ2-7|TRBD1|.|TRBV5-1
CASHIPGQGAYEQYF
TGCGCCAGTCATATACCGGGACAGGGGGCCTACGAGCAGTACTTC
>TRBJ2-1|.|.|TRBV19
CASSIPPATFSYNEQFF
TGTGCCAGTAGTATCCCCCCGGCAACTTTCTCCTACAATGAGCAGTTCTTC
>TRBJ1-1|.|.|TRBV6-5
CASSYSTFGKNTEAFF
TGTGCCAGCAGTTACTCGACCTTTGGCAAGAACACTGAAGCTTTCTTT
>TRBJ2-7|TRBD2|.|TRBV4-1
CASSPYSGGAAEQYF
TGCGCCAGCAGCCCATATAGCGGGGGGGCCGCCGAGCAGTACTTC
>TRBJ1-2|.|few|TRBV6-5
CASSLLRTAGYGYTF
TGTGCCAGCAGTTTACTAAGGACAGCAGGCTATGGCTACACCTTC
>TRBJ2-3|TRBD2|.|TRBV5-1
CASSLAPSGKSDTQYF
TGCGCCAGCAGCTTGGCGCCTAGCGGGAAGTCAGATACGCAGTATTTT
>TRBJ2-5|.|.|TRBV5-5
CASSLAGARRETQYF
TGTGCCAGCAGCTTGGCCGGGGCCAGGAGAGAGACCCAGTACTTC
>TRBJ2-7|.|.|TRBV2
CASSDPDSSYEQYF
TGTGCCAGCAGTGATCCGGACAGCTCCTACGAGCAGTACTTC
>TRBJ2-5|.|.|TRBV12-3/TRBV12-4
CASSLGETQYF
TGTGCCAGCAGTTTAGGAGAGACCCAGTACTTC
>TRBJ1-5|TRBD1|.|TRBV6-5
CASSYSGGDQPQHF
TGTGCCAGCAGTTATTCAGGGGGCGATCAGCCCCAGCATTTT
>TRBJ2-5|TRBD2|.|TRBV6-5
CASTTLAGGLETQYF
TGTGCCAGCACTACGCTAGCGGGGGGCTTGGAGACCCAGTACTTC
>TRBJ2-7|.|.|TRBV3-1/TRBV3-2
CASSQASRPYEQYF
TGTGCCAGCAGCCAAGCGAGTAGACCCTACGAGCAGTACTTC
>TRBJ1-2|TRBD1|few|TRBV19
CASSALTGIFYGYTF
TGTGCCAGTAGTGCCTTGACAGGGATTTTCTATGGCTACACCTTC
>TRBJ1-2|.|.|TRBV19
CASSFRGEGYGYTF
TGTGCCAGTAGTTTTAGGGGCGAGGGCTATGGCTACACCTTC
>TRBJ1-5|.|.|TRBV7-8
CASSLGSTAGQPQHF
TGTGCCAGCAGCTTAGGAAGCACTGCGGGTCAGCCCCAGCATTTT
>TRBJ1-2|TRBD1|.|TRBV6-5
CASRLGQGVYGYTF
TGTGCCAGCAGGCTCGGACAGGGCGTCTATGGCTACACCTTC
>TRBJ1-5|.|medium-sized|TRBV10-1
CASSEYWDQPQHF
TGCGCCAGCAGTGAGTACTGGGATCAGCCCCAGCATTTT
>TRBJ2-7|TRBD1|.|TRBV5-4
CASSSTGDYEQYF
TGTGCCAGCAGCTCTACAGGGGACTACGAGCAGTACTTC
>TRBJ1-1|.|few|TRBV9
CASSVDPAEAFF
TGTGCCAGCAGCGTAGACCCGGCTGAAGCTTTCTTT
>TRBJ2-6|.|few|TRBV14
CASSQDGTGANVLTF
TGTGCCAGCAGCCAAGATGGAACCGGGGCCAACGTCCTGACTTTC
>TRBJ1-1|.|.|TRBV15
CATSRDLNEAFF
TGTGCCACCAGCAGAGATCTTAATGAAGCTTTCTTT
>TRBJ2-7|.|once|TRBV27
CASKGQTNTYEQYF
TGTGCCAGCAAGGGTCAGACAAATACCTACGAGCAGTACTTC
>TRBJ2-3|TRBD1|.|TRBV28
CASSPGTVSTDTQYF
TGTGCCAGCAGCCCCGGGACAGTTAGCACAGATACGCAGTATTTT
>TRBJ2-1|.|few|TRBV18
CASSPVSSDPSYNEQFF
TGTGCCAGCTCACCAGTTTCTTCTGACCCCTCCTACAATGAGCAGTTCTTC
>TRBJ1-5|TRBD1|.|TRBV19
CASSISPPRGNQPQHF
TGTGCCAGTAGTATTTCCCCGCCCAGGGGGAATCAGCCCCAGCATTTT
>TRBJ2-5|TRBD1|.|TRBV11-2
CASSQTGGIRETQYF
TGTGCCAGCAGCCAAACAGGGGGCATACGAGAGACCCAGTACTTC
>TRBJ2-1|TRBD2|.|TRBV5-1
CASSLVLADHNEQFF
TGCGCCAGCAGCTTGGTCCTAGCGGACCACAATGAGCAGTTCTTC
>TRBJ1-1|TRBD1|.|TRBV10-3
CAISESGQGYTEAFF
TGTGCCATCAGTGAGTCGGGACAGGGTTACACTGAAGCTTTCTTT
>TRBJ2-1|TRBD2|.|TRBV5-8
CASSPGTSGSNEQFF
TGTGCCAGCAGCCCCGGGACTAGCGGATCCAATGAGCAGTTCTTC
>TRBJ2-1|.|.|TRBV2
CASSEGRGTYNEQFF
TGTGCCAGCAGTGAAGGACGGGGGACGTACAATGAGCAGTTCTTC
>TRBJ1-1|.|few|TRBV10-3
CAISVGAGTEAFF
TGTGCCATCAGTGTGGGGGCAGGTACTGAAGCTTTCTTT
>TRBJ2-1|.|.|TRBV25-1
CASPTRLDQGDEQFF
TGTGCCTCACCTACGCGGCTAGACCAAGGGGATGAGCAGTTCTTC
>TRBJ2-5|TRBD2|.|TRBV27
CASRLEGLAGRIWYF
TGTGCCAGCAGGCTCGAGGGACTAGCGGGCCGAATCTGGTACTTC
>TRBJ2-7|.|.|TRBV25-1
CASRPVSSYEQYF
TGTGCCAGCAGGCCAGTCAGCTCCTACGAGCAGTACTTC
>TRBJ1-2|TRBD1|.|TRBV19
CASSPIGRGAPPIRRVGYGYTF
TGTGCCAGTAGTCCAATCGGCAGGGGGGCTCCCCCTATACGAAGGGTGGGCTATGGCTACACCTTC
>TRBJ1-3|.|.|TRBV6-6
CASSYADRTGNTIYF
TGTGCCAGCAGTTACGCTGACAGAACTGGAAACACCATATATTTT
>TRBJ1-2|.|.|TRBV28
CASSFRDYGYTF
TGTGCCAGCAGTTTTCGGGACTATGGCTACACCTTC
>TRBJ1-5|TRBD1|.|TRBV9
CASSVGAGGNNQPQHF
TGTGCCAGCAGCGTAGGGGCAGGGGGTAACAATCAGCCCCAGCATTTT
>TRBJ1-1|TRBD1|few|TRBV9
CASSDRQGTNTEAFF
TGTGCCAGCAGCGACCGACAGGGAACGAACACTGAAGCTTTCTTT
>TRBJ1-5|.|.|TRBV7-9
CASSFQDSLNQPQHF
TGTGCCAGCAGCTTTCAGGACAGTCTCAATCAGCCCCAGCATTTT
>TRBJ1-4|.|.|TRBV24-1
CAARRGSSNEKLFF
TGTGCCGCCAGGAGAGGGTCGTCAAATGAAAAACTGTTTTTT
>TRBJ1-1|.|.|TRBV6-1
CASSQGMGTEAFF
TGTGCCAGCAGTCAGGGGATGGGGACTGAAGCTTTCTTT
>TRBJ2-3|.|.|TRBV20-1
CSASGGTKGHTDTQYF
TGCAGTGCTAGTGGGGGGACGAAAGGGCACACAGATACGCAGTATTTT
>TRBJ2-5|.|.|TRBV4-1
CASSQGSLQETQYF
TGCGCCAGCAGCCAGGGCAGCCTGCAAGAGACCCAGTACTTC
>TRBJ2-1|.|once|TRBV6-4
CASSATRSSYNEQFF
TGTGCCAGCAGCGCCACTCGTAGCTCCTACAATGAGCAGTTCTTC
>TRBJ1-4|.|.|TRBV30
CAWSAGYEKLFF
TGTGCCTGGAGTGCGGGATATGAAAAACTGTTTTTT
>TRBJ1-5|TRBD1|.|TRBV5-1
CATRQGPGPQHF
TGCGCCACTCGACAGGGCCCAGGGCCCCAGCATTTT
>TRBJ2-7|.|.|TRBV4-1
CASRDQTGRTYEQYF
TGCGCCAGCAGGGATCAAACGGGGAGGACCTACGAGCAGTACTTC
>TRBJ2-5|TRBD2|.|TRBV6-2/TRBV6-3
CASSSILAQQRTKETQYF
TGTGCCAGCAGTTCCATACTAGCGCAACAACGTACGAAAGAGACCCAGTACTTC
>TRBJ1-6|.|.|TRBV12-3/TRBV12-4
CASSFGNSPLHF
TGTGCCAGCAGTTTCGGTAATTCACCCCTCCACTTT
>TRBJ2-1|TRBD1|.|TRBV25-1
CASSDLGTGSNEQFF
TGTGCCAGCAGTGATTTGGGGACAGGGTCCAATGAGCAGTTCTTC
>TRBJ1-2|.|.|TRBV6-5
CASSYTSRAVYGYTF
TGTGCCAGCAGTTACACGTCGAGGGCCGTCTATGGCTACACCTTC
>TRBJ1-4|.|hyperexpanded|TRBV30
CAYTERINEKLFF
TGTGCCTACACTGAACGAATTAATGAAAAACTGTTTTTT
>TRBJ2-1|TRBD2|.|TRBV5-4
CASSSYAGLAGVEQFF
TGTGCCAGCAGCTCATACGCCGGACTAGCGGGGGTGGAGCAGTTCTTC
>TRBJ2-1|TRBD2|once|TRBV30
CAWLRLAGDLYNEQFF
TGTGCCTGGCTCCGACTAGCGGGGGACCTATACAATGAGCAGTTCTTC
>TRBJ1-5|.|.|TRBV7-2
CASSLYGQYSNQPQHF
TGTGCCAGCAGCTTATATGGTCAGTATAGCAATCAGCCCCAGCATTTT
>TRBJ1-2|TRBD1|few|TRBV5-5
CASSLEGQGARYTF
TGTGCCAGCAGCTTGGAAGGACAGGGGGCGCGGTACACCTTC